This TCR beta chain comes out of a study of beta chain features in type 1 diabetes. What was sequenced were expressed TCRB transcripts, since all of the isolated RNA had been reverse transcribed. Profiled with immunoSEQ multiplex PCR; TCRdb holds only in-frame clones, not every one. This table has 310,000 or so clones, approximately 10% appearing once. Purities over 95% were achieved in all sorted populations. The CDR3 has 15 residues. The germline V gene has CDR1 GTSNPN and CDR2 SVGIG (reference sequence). V gave up 1 base and J gave up 5 bases; unmatched junction bases: 9. Sequencing was performed on naive CD4+ T cells from blood. The receptor's source is a woman under 40 in good health. V and J are TRBV30 and TRBJ2-7; 9 bases align to TRBD1. The CDR3 coding sequence is TGTGCCTGGAGTGGGAACACGGGACAGGGCCACGAGCAGTACTTC. It encodes CAWSGNTGQGHEQYF.